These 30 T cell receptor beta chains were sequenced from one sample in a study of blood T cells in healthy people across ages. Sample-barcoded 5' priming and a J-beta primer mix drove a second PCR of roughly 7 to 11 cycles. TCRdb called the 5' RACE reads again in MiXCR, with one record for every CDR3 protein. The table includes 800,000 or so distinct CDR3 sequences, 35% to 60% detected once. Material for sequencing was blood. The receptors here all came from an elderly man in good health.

CDR3 loop: CASTKGQGGTEAFF. CDR3 nucleotides: TGTGCCAGCACCAAAGGACAGGGTGGCACTGAAGCTTTCTTT. The chain recombines TRBV7-6 with TRBJ1-1, with 8 bases lining up with TRBD1. CDR3 length: 14 amino acids. Germline V gene data show CDR1 as SGHVS and CDR2 as FNYEAQ. J lost 4 bases, V lost 7 bases, and 8 bases had no gene match.

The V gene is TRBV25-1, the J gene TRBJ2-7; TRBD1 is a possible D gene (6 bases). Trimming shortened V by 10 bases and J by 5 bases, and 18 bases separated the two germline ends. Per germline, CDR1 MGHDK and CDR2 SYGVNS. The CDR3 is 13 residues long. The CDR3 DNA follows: TGTGCCACCTCAGGGGACGCCCTAGACGAGCAGTACTTC. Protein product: CATSGDALDEQYF.

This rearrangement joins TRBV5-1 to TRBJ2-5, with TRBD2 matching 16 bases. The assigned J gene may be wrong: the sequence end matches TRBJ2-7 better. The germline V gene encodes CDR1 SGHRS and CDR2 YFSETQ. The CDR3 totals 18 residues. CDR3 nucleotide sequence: TGCGCCAGCAGCCCGGGACTAGCGGGAGGGCTTGTCTCCTACGAGCAGTACTTC. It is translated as CASSPGLAGGLVSYEQYF.

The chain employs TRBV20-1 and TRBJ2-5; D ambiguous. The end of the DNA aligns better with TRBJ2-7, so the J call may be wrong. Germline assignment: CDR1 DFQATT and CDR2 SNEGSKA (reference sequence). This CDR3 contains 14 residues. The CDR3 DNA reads TGCAGTGCTAGAGATCTCAGCCCCTTCTACGAGCAGTACTTC. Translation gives CSARDLSPFYEQYF.

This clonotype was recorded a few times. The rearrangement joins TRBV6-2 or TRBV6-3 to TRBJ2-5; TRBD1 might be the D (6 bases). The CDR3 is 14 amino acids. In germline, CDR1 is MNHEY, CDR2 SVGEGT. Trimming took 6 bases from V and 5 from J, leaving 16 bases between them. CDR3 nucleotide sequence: TGTGCCAGCAGACCAACAGGGCTTGGGGAGACCCAGTACTTC. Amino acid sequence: CASRPTGLGETQYF.

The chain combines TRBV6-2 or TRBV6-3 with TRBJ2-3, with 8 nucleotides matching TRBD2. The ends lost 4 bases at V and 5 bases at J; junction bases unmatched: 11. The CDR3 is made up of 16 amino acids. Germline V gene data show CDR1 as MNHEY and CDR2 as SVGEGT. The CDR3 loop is CASSSRGAGDVDTQYF. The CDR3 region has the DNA TGTGCCAGCAGTTCTAGGGGAGCGGGAGACGTAGATACGCAGTATTTT.

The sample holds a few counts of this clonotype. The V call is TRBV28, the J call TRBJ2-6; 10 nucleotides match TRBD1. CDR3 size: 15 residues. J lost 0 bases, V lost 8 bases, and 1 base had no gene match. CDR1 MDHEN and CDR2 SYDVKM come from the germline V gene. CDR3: CASGTGDSGANVLTF. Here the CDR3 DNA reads TGTGCCAGCGGGACAGGGGACTCTGGGGCCAACGTCCTGACTTTC.

CDR3 in DNA: TGTGCCAGCAGTTTGGCTAGCGGGATAGCAGATACGCAGTATTTT. This gives the protein CASSLASGIADTQYF. The chain is built from TRBV28 and TRBJ2-3, with 9 bases that match TRBD2. This CDR3 has 15 amino acids. Germline trimming cut 3 bases from V and 4 bases from J; bases unmatched to any gene: 5. The germline V gene has CDR1 MDHEN and CDR2 SYDVKM. The variable domain in full, with the rest retrieved from reference TRBV28 and TRBJ2-3, is DVKVTQSSRYLVKRTGEKVFLECVQDMDHENMFWYRQDPGLGLRLIYFSYDVKMKEKGDIPEGYSVSREKKERFSLILESASTNQTSMYLCASSLASGIADTQYFGPGTRLTVL.

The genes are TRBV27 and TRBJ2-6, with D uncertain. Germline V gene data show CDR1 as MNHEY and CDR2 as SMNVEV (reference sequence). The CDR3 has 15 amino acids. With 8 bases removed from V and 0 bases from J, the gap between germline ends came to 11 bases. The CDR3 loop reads CASAPKISGANVLTF. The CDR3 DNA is TGTGCCAGCGCCCCAAAGATCTCTGGGGCCAACGTCCTGACTTTC.

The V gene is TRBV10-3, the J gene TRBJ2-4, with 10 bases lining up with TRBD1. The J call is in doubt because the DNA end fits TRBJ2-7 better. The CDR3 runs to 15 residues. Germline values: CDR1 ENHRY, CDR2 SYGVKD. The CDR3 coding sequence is TGTGCCATCAGCCGCCTGGGACAGGGGTTCAACGAGCAGTACTTC. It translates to CAISRLGQGFNEQYF.

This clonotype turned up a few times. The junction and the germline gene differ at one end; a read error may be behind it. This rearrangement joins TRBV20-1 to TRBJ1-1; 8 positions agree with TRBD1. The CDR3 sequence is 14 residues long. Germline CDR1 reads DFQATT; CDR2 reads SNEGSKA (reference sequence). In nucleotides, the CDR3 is TGCAGTGCTGGAGAGGGACAGGTTGGAGAGGAAGCTTTCTTT. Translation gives CSAGEGQVGEEAFF.

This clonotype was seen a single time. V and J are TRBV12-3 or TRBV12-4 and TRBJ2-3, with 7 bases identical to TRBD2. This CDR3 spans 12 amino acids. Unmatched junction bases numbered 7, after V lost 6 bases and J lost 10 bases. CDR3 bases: TGTGCCAGCAGCCTCCTAGCGGAGGCGCAGTATTTT. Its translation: CASSLLAEAQYF.

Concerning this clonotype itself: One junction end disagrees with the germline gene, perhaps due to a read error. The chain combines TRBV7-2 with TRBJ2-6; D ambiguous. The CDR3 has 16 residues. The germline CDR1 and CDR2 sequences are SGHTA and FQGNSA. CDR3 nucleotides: TGTGCCAGCAACTTAGTTGCCGGAAGGGGGGCCAACGTCCTGACTTTC. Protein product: CASNLVAGRGANVLTF.

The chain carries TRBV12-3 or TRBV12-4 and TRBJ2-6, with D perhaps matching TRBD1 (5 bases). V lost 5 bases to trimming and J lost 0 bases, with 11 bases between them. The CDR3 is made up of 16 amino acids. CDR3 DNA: TGTGCCAGCAGTGGAACAGGTGTCTCTGGGGCCAACGTCCTGACTTTC. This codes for CASSGTGVSGANVLTF.

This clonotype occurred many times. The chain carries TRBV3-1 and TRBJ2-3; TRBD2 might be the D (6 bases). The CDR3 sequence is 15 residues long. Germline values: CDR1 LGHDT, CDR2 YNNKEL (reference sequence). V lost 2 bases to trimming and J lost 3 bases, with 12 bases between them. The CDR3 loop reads CASSQPREYTDTQYF. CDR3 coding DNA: TGTGCCAGCAGCCAACCCCGGGAGTATACAGATACGCAGTATTTT.

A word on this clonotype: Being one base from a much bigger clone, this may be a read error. This CDR3 reads CASSIIGRETQYF. The DNA for the CDR3 is TGCGCCAGCAGCATAATTGGAAGAGAGACCCAGTACTTC. The chain has TRBV5-1 and TRBJ2-5; D remains unclear. Germline CDR1 SGHRS, CDR2 YFSETQ. V was shortened by 4 bases and J by 4 bases, with 11 bases between the two germline ends. This CDR3 contains 13 residues.

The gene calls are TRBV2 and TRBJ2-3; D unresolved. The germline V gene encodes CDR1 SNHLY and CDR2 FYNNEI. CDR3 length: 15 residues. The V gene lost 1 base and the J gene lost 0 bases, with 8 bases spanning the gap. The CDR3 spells CASSEGRLSTDTQYF. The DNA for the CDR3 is TGTGCCAGCAGTGAAGGACGACTGAGCACAGATACGCAGTATTTT.

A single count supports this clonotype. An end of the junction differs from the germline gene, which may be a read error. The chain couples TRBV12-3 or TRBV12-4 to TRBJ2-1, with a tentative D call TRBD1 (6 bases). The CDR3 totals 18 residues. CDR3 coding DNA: TGTGCCGGCAGTTTTCGAGGTGGACAGTCGTTCTCCTACAATGAGCAGTTCTTC. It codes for CAGSFRGGQSFSYNEQFF.

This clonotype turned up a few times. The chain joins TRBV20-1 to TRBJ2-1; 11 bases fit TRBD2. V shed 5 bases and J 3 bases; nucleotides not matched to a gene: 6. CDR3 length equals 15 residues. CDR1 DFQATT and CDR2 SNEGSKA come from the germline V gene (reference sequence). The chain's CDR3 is CSAWGLADDYNEQFF. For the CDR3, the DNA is TGCAGTGCTTGGGGACTAGCGGATGACTACAATGAGCAGTTCTTC.

The CDR3 is CASSAGAAGETQYF. The CDR3 DNA sequence: TGCGCCAGCAGCGCAGGGGCGGCGGGAGAGACCCAGTACTTC. V gene TRBV5-1 combines with J gene TRBJ2-5, with D maybe TRBD1 (6 bases). CDR3 length: 14 amino acids. Germline V gene sequence: CDR1 SGHRS, CDR2 YFSETQ. V lost 4 bases to trimming and J lost 4 bases, with 14 bases between them.

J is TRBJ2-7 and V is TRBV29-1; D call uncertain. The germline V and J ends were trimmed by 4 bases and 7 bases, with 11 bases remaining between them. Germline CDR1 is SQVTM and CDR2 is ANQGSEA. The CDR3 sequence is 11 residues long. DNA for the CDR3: TGCAGCGTTGTAACCGCTTATGAGCAGTACTTC. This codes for CSVVTAYEQYF.

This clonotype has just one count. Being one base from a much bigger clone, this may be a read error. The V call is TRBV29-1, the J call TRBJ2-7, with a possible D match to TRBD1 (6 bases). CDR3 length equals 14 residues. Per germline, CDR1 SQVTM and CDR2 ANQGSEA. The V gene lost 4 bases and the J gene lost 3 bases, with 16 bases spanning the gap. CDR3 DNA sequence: TGCAGCGTTGGAATGTGGGACAAGGACTACGAGCAGTACTTC. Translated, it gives CSVGMWDKDYEQYF.

CDR3 sequence: CASSEWTGSNEKLFF. The CDR3 DNA is TGTGCCAGCAGTGAATGGACAGGGTCAAATGAAAAACTGTTTTTT. The genes are TRBV25-1 and TRBJ1-4; 8 bases match TRBD1. Germline V gene sequence: CDR1 MGHDK, CDR2 SYGVNS. The ends lost 1 base at V and 5 bases at J; junction bases unmatched: 3. The CDR3 contains 15 residues.

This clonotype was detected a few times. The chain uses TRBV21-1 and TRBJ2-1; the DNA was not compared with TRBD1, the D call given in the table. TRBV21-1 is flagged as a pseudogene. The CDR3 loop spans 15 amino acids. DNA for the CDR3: TGTGCCAGCAGCTTCCCGCGGGACAGGGTGGATGAGCAGTTCTTC. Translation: CASSFPRDRVDEQFF.

CDR3 bases: TGCAGTGCTCTGACAGACTACGCAACTAATGAAAAACTGTTTTTT. Protein: CSALTDYATNEKLFF. The chain couples TRBV20-1 to TRBJ1-4; a possible D gene is TRBD1 (5 bases). In germline, CDR1 is DFQATT, CDR2 SNEGSKA (reference sequence). V was cut by 5 bases and J by 0 bases, with 13 bases left in between. The CDR3 loop spans 15 amino acids.

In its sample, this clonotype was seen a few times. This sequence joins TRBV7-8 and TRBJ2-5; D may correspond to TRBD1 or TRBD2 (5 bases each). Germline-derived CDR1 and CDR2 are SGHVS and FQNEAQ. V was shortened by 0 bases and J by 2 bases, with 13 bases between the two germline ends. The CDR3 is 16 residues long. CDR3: CASSLARGAGQETQYF. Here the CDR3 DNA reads TGTGCCAGCAGCTTAGCGAGGGGAGCTGGACAAGAGACCCAGTACTTC.

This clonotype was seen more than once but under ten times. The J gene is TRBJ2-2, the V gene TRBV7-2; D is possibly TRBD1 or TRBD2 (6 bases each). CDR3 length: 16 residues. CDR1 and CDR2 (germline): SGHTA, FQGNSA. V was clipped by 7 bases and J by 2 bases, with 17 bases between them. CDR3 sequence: CASNQQSGANTGELFF. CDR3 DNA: TGTGCCAGCAACCAACAATCGGGGGCCAACACCGGGGAGCTGTTTTTT. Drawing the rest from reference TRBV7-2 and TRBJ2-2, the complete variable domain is GAGVSQSPSNKVTEKGKDVELRCDPISGHTALYWYRQSLGQGLEFLIYFQGNSAPDKSGLPSDRFSAERTGGSVSTLTIQRTQQEDSAVYLCASNQQSGANTGELFFGEGSRLTVL.

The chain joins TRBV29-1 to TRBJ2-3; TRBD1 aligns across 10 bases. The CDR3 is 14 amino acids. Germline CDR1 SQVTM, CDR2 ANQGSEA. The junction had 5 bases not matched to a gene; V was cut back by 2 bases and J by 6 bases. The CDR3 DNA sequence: TGCAGCGTTGAAACGGGACAGGGGATCGATACGCAGTATTTT. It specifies CSVETGQGIDTQYF.

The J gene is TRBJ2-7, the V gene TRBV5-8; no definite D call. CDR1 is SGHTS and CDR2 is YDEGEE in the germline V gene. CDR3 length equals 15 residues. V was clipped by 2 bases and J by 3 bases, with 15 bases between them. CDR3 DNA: TGTGCCAGCAGCTTAGATGCGGCAGGAAACTACGAGCAGTACTTC. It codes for CASSLDAAGNYEQYF.

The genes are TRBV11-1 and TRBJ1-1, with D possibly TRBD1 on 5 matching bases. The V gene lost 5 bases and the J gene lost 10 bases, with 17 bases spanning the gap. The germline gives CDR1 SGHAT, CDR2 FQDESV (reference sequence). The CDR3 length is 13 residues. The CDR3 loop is CASSPRTRGGAFF. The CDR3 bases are TGTGCCAGCAGCCCGAGGACTCGGGGGGGAGCTTTCTTT.